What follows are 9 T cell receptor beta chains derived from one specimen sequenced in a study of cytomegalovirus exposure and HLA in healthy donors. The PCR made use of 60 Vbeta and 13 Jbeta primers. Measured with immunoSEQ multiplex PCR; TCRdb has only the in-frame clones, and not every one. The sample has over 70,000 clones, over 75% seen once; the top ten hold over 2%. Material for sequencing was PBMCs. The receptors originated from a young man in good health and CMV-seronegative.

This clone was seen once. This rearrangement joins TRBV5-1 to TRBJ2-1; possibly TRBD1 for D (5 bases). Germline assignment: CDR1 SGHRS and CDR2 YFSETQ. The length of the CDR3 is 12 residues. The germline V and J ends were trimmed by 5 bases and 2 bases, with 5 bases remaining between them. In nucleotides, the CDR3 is TGCGCCAGCAGGGGGCCCTACAATGAGCAGTTCTTC. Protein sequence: CASRGPYNEQFF. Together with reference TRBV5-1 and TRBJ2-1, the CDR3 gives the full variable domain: KAGVTQTPRYLIKTRGQQVTLSCSPISGHRSVSWYQQTPGQGLQFLFEYFSETQRNKGNFPGRFSGRQFSNSRSEMNVSTLELGDSALYLCASRGPYNEQFFGPGTRLTVL.

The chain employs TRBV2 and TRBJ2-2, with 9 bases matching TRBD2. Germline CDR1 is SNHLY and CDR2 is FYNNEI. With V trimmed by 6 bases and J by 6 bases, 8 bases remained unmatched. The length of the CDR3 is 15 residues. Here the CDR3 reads CASSVGLAGAGELFF. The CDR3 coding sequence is TGTGCCAGCAGCGTGGGACTAGCAGGCGCCGGGGAGCTGTTTTTT. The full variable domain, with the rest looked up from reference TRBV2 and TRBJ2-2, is EPEVTQTPSHQVTQMGQEVILRCVPISNHLYFYWYRQILGQKVEFLVSFYNNEISEKSEIFDDQFSVERPDGSNFTLKIRSTKLEDSAMYFCASSVGLAGAGELFFGEGSRLTVL.

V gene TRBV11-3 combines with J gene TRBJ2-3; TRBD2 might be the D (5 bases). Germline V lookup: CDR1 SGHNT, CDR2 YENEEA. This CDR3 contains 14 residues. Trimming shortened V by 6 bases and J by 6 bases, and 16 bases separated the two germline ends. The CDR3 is CASSRSRDSDTQYF. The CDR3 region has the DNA TGTGCCAGCAGTCGATCCCGGGATTCCGATACGCAGTATTTT.

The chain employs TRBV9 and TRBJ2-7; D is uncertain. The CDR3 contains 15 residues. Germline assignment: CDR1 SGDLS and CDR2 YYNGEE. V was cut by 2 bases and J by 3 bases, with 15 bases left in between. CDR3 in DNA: TGTGCCAGCAGCGTCAGACCCTCCTCGGGCTACGAGCAGTACTTC. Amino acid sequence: CASSVRPSSGYEQYF.

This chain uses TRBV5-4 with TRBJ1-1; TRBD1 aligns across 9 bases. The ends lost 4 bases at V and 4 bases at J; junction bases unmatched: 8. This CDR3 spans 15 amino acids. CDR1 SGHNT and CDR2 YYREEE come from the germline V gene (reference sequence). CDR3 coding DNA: TGTGCCAGCAGCGTAACAGGGGGCAGGAGCACTGAAGCTTTCTTT. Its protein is CASSVTGGRSTEAFF.

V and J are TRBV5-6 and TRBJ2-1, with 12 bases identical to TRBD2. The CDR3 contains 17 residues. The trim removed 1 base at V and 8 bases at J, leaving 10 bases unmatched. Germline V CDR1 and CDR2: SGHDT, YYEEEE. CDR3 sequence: CASSLKGSSGGADEQFF. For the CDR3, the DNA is TGTGCCAGCAGCTTGAAGGGATCTAGCGGGGGGGCCGATGAGCAGTTCTTC.

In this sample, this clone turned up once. The CDR3 nucleotides read TGTGCCAGTAGTTCCCGGGGGACAGCAGGGACGGAGACCCAGTACTTC. Its protein product is CASSSRGTAGTETQYF. The rearrangement joins TRBV19 to TRBJ2-5; D possibly corresponds to TRBD1 (7 bases). The CDR3 runs 16 residues. Per germline, CDR1 LNHDA and CDR2 SQIVND (reference sequence). V was clipped by 5 bases and J by 5 bases, with 21 bases between them.

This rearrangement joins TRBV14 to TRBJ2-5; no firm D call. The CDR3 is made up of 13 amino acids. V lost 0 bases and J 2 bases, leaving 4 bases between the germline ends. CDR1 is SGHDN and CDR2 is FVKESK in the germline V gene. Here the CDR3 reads CASSQDLQETQYF. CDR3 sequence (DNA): TGTGCCAGCAGCCAAGACCTACAAGAGACCCAGTACTTC.

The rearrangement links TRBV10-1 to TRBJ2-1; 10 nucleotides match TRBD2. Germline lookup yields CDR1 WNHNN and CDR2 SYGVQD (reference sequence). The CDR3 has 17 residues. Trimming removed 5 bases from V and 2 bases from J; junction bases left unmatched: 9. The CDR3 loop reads CASSQEGLAVTYNEQFF. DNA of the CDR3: TGCGCCAGCAGTCAGGAAGGACTAGCGGTCACCTACAATGAGCAGTTCTTC.